This is a list of T cell receptor beta chains from one sample in a study of blood T cell repertoires in COVID-19. Assay: immunoSEQ multiplex PCR; the TCRdb copy retains only in-frame clones and omits some. The sample records about 350,000 clones, 86% being singletons. Sequenced sample: peripheral blood. The receptors here all came from a woman aged 55-70 years with COVID-19, enrolled during active disease. Both conserved end residues are part of each CDR3. A D gene is named only where the DNA matches it firmly. A row's size may be missing; if present it is once, few, many or a size class.

D: .; size: .; J: TRBJ2-7; V: TRBV5-1; CDR3: CASSPGYEQYF; DNA: TGCGCCAGCAGCCCCGGCTACGAGCAGTACTTC
D: TRBD1; size: .; J: TRBJ1-3; V: TRBV9; CDR3: CASSETGQGGNTIYF; DNA: TGTGCCAGCAGCGAGACGGGACAGGGGGGAAACACCATATATTTT
D: .; size: .; J: TRBJ2-5; V: TRBV7-6; CDR3: CASSLLGGDQETQYF; DNA: TGTGCCAGCAGCTTATTAGGAGGGGACCAAGAGACCCAGTACTTC
D: .; size: .; J: TRBJ2-1; V: TRBV6-5; CDR3: CASSLAGPGYNEQFF; DNA: TGTGCCAGCAGTTTGGCAGGTCCGGGGTACAATGAGCAGTTCTTC
D: .; size: .; J: TRBJ1-1; V: TRBV4-1; CDR3: CASSQVYSNTEAFF; DNA: TGCGCCAGCAGCCAGGTCTATTCGAACACTGAAGCTTTCTTT
D: TRBD2; size: .; J: TRBJ2-7; V: TRBV3-1/TRBV3-2; CDR3: CASSQGLPSYEQYF; DNA: TGTGCCAGCAGCCAGGGACTACCTTCCTACGAGCAGTACTTC
D: TRBD1; size: .; J: TRBJ1-2; V: TRBV6-2/TRBV6-3; CDR3: CASSNPGTGYGYTF; DNA: TGTGCCAGCAGTAACCCCGGGACAGGGTATGGCTACACCTTC
D: .; size: .; J: TRBJ1-1; V: TRBV13; CDR3: CASSPRGQYIVTNTEAFF; DNA: TGTGCCAGCAGCCCACGAGGACAGTATATAGTTACGAACACTGAAGCTTTCTTT
D: TRBD2; size: .; J: TRBJ2-3; V: TRBV3-1/TRBV3-2; CDR3: CASSQLASGGIKAQYF; DNA: TGTGCCAGCAGCCAGTTAGCTAGCGGGGGCATCAAGGCGCAGTATTTT
D: .; size: many; J: TRBJ1-1; V: TRBV7-2; CDR3: CASSLDPGIPTTEAFF; DNA: TGTGCCAGCAGCTTAGACCCAGGCATCCCGACCACTGAAGCTTTCTTT
D: .; size: .; J: TRBJ2-2; V: TRBV7-8; CDR3: CASTLAVGGINTGELFF; DNA: TGTGCCAGCACCTTAGCGGTTGGGGGCATAAACACCGGGGAGCTGTTTTTT
D: TRBD1; size: .; J: TRBJ1-2; V: TRBV4-3; CDR3: CASSPQGDRGLKGGGYTF; DNA: TGCGCCAGCAGCCCACAAGGGGACAGGGGGCTGAAAGGTGGTGGCTACACCTTC
D: TRBD2; size: .; J: TRBJ2-3; V: TRBV11-2; CDR3: CASTLAGGADTQYF; DNA: TGTGCCAGCACTCTAGCGGGGGGGGCAGATACGCAGTATTTT
D: .; size: .; J: TRBJ1-1; V: TRBV18; CDR3: CASSSMAGFGSTEAFF; DNA: TGTGCCAGCTCTTCAATGGCAGGGTTTGGTAGCACTGAAGCTTTCTTT
D: .; size: .; J: TRBJ2-3; V: TRBV11-3; CDR3: CASSFEGAPTDTQYF; DNA: TGTGCCAGCAGCTTCGAAGGGGCACCCACAGATACGCAGTATTTT
D: TRBD2; size: .; J: TRBJ2-2; V: TRBV27; CDR3: CASSFRLAGGYTGELFF; DNA: TGTGCCAGCAGTTTTAGGCTAGCGGGGGGGTACACCGGGGAGCTGTTTTTT
D: .; size: .; J: TRBJ2-3; V: TRBV7-3; CDR3: CASSLNSGYTDTQYF; DNA: TGTGCCAGCAGCCTAAATTCAGGGTACACAGATACGCAGTATTTT
D: .; size: few; J: TRBJ2-7; V: TRBV6-6; CDR3: CASSYSQNEQYF; DNA: TGTGCCAGCAGTTACTCTCAGAACGAGCAGTACTTC
D: TRBD2; size: .; J: TRBJ2-5; V: TRBV30; CDR3: CAWSVLLGLGSQETQYF; DNA: TGTGCCTGGAGTGTATTGCTGGGACTAGGGAGTCAAGAGACCCAGTACTTC
D: .; size: .; J: TRBJ1-1; V: TRBV7-3; CDR3: CASSAGRMNTEAFF; DNA: TGTGCCAGCAGCGCAGGGCGAATGAACACTGAAGCTTTCTTT
D: TRBD1; size: .; J: TRBJ1-1; V: TRBV10-3; CDR3: CAISVGTEEAFF; DNA: TGTGCCATCTCAGTCGGGACAGAAGAAGCTTTCTTT
D: TRBD1; size: many; J: TRBJ2-7; V: TRBV27; CDR3: CASRTGGVNEQYF; DNA: TGTGCCAGCAGGACAGGGGGGGTCAACGAGCAGTACTTC
D: TRBD2; size: .; J: TRBJ2-3; V: TRBV7-3; CDR3: CASSLTPPSGGGTQYF; DNA: TGTGCCAGCAGCTTAACCCCTCCTAGCGGGGGGGGGACGCAGTATTTT
D: .; size: .; J: TRBJ1-3; V: TRBV18; CDR3: CASSPFSPLGNTIYF; DNA: TGTGCCAGCTCACCATTCTCCCCCCTCGGAAACACCATATATTTT
D: TRBD2; size: .; J: TRBJ2-7; V: TRBV7-6; CDR3: CASSFPAGHYEQYF; DNA: TGTGCCAGCAGCTTTCCAGCGGGGCACTACGAGCAGTACTTC
D: .; size: .; J: TRBJ1-2; V: TRBV6-5; CDR3: CASSYSGQGFGYTF; DNA: TGTGCCAGCAGTTACTCTGGGCAGGGCTTTGGCTACACCTTC
D: .; size: .; J: TRBJ1-2; V: TRBV5-5; CDR3: CASSFKTGVDNYGYTF; DNA: TGTGCCAGCAGCTTTAAGACAGGAGTAGATAACTATGGCTACACCTTC
D: .; size: .; J: TRBJ2-7; V: TRBV29-1; CDR3: CSVEKDSATYEQYF; DNA: TGCAGCGTTGAAAAGGACTCCGCTACCTACGAGCAGTACTTC
D: TRBD2; size: .; J: TRBJ2-3; V: TRBV9; CDR3: CASSPTSGGDTDTQYF; DNA: TGTGCCAGCAGCCCCACTAGCGGGGGGGACACAGATACGCAGTATTTT
D: TRBD2; size: .; J: TRBJ2-1; V: TRBV11-2; CDR3: CASSQGLLSNEQFF; DNA: TGTGCCAGCAGCCAGGGACTACTTAGCAATGAGCAGTTCTTC
D: TRBD1; size: .; J: TRBJ1-1; V: TRBV19; CDR3: CASRPTGVRTEAFF; DNA: TGTGCCAGTAGGCCGACAGGGGTACGGACTGAAGCTTTCTTT
D: .; size: .; J: TRBJ1-5; V: TRBV2; CDR3: CASSPGNYQPQHF; DNA: TGTGCCAGCTCCCCGGGGAACTATCAGCCCCAGCATTTT
D: .; size: once; J: TRBJ1-1; V: TRBV25-1; CDR3: CASSVMGAGNTEAFF; DNA: TGTGCCAGCAGTGTGATGGGTGCGGGCAACACTGAAGCTTTCTTT
D: TRBD1; size: .; J: TRBJ2-7; V: TRBV18; CDR3: CASSPAGQGAYEQYF; DNA: TGTGCCAGCTCACCAGCGGGACAGGGGGCCTACGAGCAGTACTTC
D: .; size: .; J: TRBJ1-2; V: TRBV7-9; CDR3: CASSTRGSYGYTF; DNA: TGTGCCAGCAGCACTCGAGGGAGCTATGGCTACACCTTC
D: .; size: .; J: TRBJ2-6; V: TRBV2; CDR3: CASGERGTGANVLTF; DNA: TGTGCCAGCGGAGAAAGGGGGACGGGGGCCAACGTCCTGACTTTC
D: TRBD1; size: .; J: TRBJ1-6; V: TRBV4-3; CDR3: CASSQGTGTENSPLHF; DNA: TGCGCCAGCAGCCAAGGTACCGGGACAGAAAATTCACCCCTCCACTTT
D: TRBD1; size: .; J: TRBJ1-1; V: TRBV19; CDR3: CASTMGGDRVGTEAFF; DNA: TGTGCCAGTACCATGGGGGGGGACAGGGTGGGCACTGAAGCTTTCTTT
D: TRBD1; size: .; J: TRBJ1-2; V: TRBV14; CDR3: CASSPDRAYGYTF; DNA: TGTGCCAGCAGCCCGGACAGGGCCTATGGCTACACCTTC
D: TRBD1; size: .; J: TRBJ2-7; V: TRBV10-1; CDR3: CASSRGQEADEQYF; DNA: TGCGCCAGCAGTAGGGGACAGGAGGCTGACGAGCAGTACTTC
D: TRBD2; size: .; J: TRBJ2-1; V: TRBV2; CDR3: CASTEYTSGGVSSYNEQFF; DNA: TGTGCCAGCACCGAATATACTAGCGGGGGGGTAAGCTCCTACAATGAGCAGTTCTTC
D: TRBD2; size: .; J: TRBJ2-3; V: TRBV2; CDR3: CASSPGLAGGFGHRTQYF; DNA: TGTGCCAGCAGTCCCGGACTAGCGGGGGGCTTCGGGCATCGCACGCAGTATTTT
D: .; size: .; J: TRBJ2-7; V: TRBV6-5; CDR3: CASMSRAVSYEQYF; DNA: TGTGCCAGCATGAGCAGGGCCGTCTCCTACGAGCAGTACTTC
D: .; size: .; J: TRBJ1-2; V: TRBV6-5; CDR3: CASSLAGRDGYTF; DNA: TGTGCCAGTTCTCTGGCTGGGAGGGATGGCTACACCTTC
D: .; size: .; J: TRBJ1-1; V: TRBV3-1/TRBV3-2; CDR3: CASRGWLEGNTEAFF; DNA: TGTGCCAGCAGGGGGTGGCTCGAGGGGAACACTGAAGCTTTCTTT
D: TRBD1; size: .; J: TRBJ1-2; V: TRBV7-3; CDR3: CASSPTGGGGYGYTF; DNA: TGTGCCAGCAGCCCAACAGGGGGCGGGGGCTATGGCTACACCTTC
D: TRBD1; size: .; J: TRBJ1-1; V: TRBV6-5; CDR3: CASSYKGDRAEAFF; DNA: TGTGCCAGCAGTTACAAGGGTGACAGGGCTGAAGCTTTCTTT
D: .; size: .; J: TRBJ1-5; V: TRBV3-1/TRBV3-2; CDR3: CASSLSNSNQPQHF; DNA: TGTGCCAGCAGCCTGTCCAATAGCAATCAGCCCCAGCATTTT
D: TRBD1; size: once; J: TRBJ1-2; V: TRBV30; CDR3: CASGTGGSGYTF; DNA: TGTGCCTCCGGGACAGGGGGCTCTGGCTACACCTTC
D: .; size: .; J: TRBJ2-3; V: TRBV5-6; CDR3: CASSLPGVHRTDTQYF; DNA: TGTGCCAGCAGTTTGCCCGGTGTCCACAGAACAGATACGCAGTATTTT
D: TRBD1; size: .; J: TRBJ2-5; V: TRBV6-6; CDR3: CASSRDSETQYF; DNA: TGTGCCAGCAGTCGGGACAGCGAGACCCAGTACTTC
D: TRBD1; size: .; J: TRBJ1-2; V: TRBV5-1; CDR3: CASSYDRDYGYTF; DNA: TGCGCCAGCAGCTATGACAGGGACTATGGCTACACCTTC